This T cell receptor beta chain is drawn from a study of OX40 agonist ivuxolimab in advanced cancers. Overall study context: The patients' treatment was ivuxolimab, an agonistic anti-OX40 (CD134) antibody. Every 2 weeks, patients received ivuxolimab intravenously, dosed at 0.01 to 10 mg/kg.

Sequencing was performed with immunoSEQ multiplex PCR; in TCRdb, only in-frame clones are kept and a portion is missing. The sample has about 95,000 clones, about 85% seen once; the top ten hold 3.8%. This clone came up a few times. No antigen is known for it. Deletions cut 0 bases from V and 0 bases from J, with 10 bases between. CDR1 and CDR2 (germline): SGDLS, YYNGEE. The CDR3 sequence is 16 residues long. Study observations and caveats: Partly responding patients at 0.1-3.0 mg/kg showed some of the smallest clonal expansion. Circulating CD4+ and CD8+ T cells showed clonal expansion by week 6 at 0.1 to 3.0 mg/kg.

Sample: CD4+ or CD8+ T cells sorted from blood, taken in a trial of the OX40 agonist ivuxolimab. This TCR came from an adult with an advanced solid tumor such as melanoma, head and neck, liver or kidney cancer. The J gene is TRBJ1-3, the V gene TRBV9; D uncertain. CDR3 residues: CASSVEGVYSGNTIYF. The CDR3 DNA reads TGTGCCAGCAGCGTAGAGGGAGTTTACTCTGGAAACACCATATATTTT. The complete variable domain, with remaining parts taken from reference TRBV9 and TRBJ1-3, reads DSGVTQTPKHLITATGQRVTLRCSPRSGDLSVYWYQQSLDQGLQFLIQYYNGEERAKGNILERFSAQQFPDLHSELNLSSLELGDSALYFCASSVEGVYSGNTIYFGEGSWLTVV.